This is a list of T cell receptor beta chains from one sample in a study of blood T cell repertoires in COVID-19. Clones were read by immunoSEQ multiplex PCR, and TCRdb kept only the in-frame ones, dropping some. The table lists approximately 180,000 clones, 85% to 90% of them singletons. The sample taken for sequencing was PBMCs or T cells enriched from blood (not recorded which). These receptors were obtained from a middle-aged woman with acute COVID-19. Each CDR3 is given with its conserved first and last residue. The D gene is left open where the match is weak. The size of a clone is reported for some rows only, either as once, few or many, or as a class for expanded clones.

V gene: TRBV28
clone size: -
J gene: TRBJ2-7
D gene: -
CDR3 protein: CASSTRGFSYEQYF
CDR3 DNA: TGTGCCAGCAGTACTCGGGGGTTCTCCTACGAGCAGTACTTC

V gene: TRBV4-2
clone size: -
J gene: TRBJ2-3
D gene: TRBD2
CDR3 protein: CASSRRGTSTDTQYF
CDR3 DNA: TGTGCCAGCAGCCGGCGGGGGACTAGCACAGATACGCAGTATTTT

V gene: TRBV15
clone size: -
J gene: TRBJ2-7
D gene: -
CDR3 protein: CATSRSGGRNYEQYF
CDR3 DNA: TGTGCCACCAGCAGATCCGGAGGGCGTAACTACGAGCAGTACTTC

V gene: TRBV6-5
clone size: -
J gene: TRBJ2-3
D gene: TRBD2
CDR3 protein: CASKKLAGSTDTQYF
CDR3 DNA: TGTGCCAGCAAGAAACTAGCGGGGAGCACAGATACGCAGTATTTT

V gene: TRBV4-1
clone size: -
J gene: TRBJ2-2
D gene: -
CDR3 protein: CASSPVTGELFF
CDR3 DNA: TGCGCCAGCAGCCCGGTGACCGGGGAGCTGTTTTTT

V gene: TRBV27
clone size: -
J gene: TRBJ2-5
D gene: TRBD1
CDR3 protein: CASRDRARGETQYF
CDR3 DNA: TGTGCCAGCAGGGACAGGGCAAGGGGAGAGACCCAGTACTTC

V gene: TRBV6-5
clone size: few
J gene: TRBJ2-2
D gene: TRBD2
CDR3 protein: CASSYGVAGVNGELFF
CDR3 DNA: TGTGCCAGCAGTTACGGGGTAGCGGGAGTCAACGGGGAGCTGTTTTTT

V gene: TRBV9
clone size: -
J gene: TRBJ2-3
D gene: TRBD2
CDR3 protein: CASSVATSGTIADTQYF
CDR3 DNA: TGTGCCAGCAGCGTCGCGACTAGCGGGACGATTGCAGATACGCAGTATTTT

V gene: TRBV5-8
clone size: -
J gene: TRBJ2-2
D gene: TRBD1
CDR3 protein: CASSPTGDGTGELFF
CDR3 DNA: TGTGCCAGCAGCCCCACAGGGGACGGCACCGGGGAGCTGTTTTTT

V gene: TRBV19
clone size: -
J gene: TRBJ2-2
D gene: TRBD1
CDR3 protein: CASSLGQGRTGELFF
CDR3 DNA: TGTGCCAGTAGTCTGGGACAGGGTCGGACCGGGGAGCTGTTTTTT

V gene: TRBV3-1/TRBV3-2
clone size: -
J gene: TRBJ1-1
D gene: -
CDR3 protein: CASSQGAKNTEAFF
CDR3 DNA: TGTGCCAGCAGCCAAGGGGCCAAGAACACTGAAGCTTTCTTT

V gene: TRBV7-2
clone size: -
J gene: TRBJ2-2
D gene: TRBD2
CDR3 protein: CASSLASGGLTGELFF
CDR3 DNA: TGTGCCAGCAGCTTAGCGAGCGGGGGGCTAACCGGGGAGCTGTTTTTT

V gene: TRBV30
clone size: -
J gene: TRBJ2-3
D gene: -
CDR3 protein: CAWVGQVLSTDTQYF
CDR3 DNA: TGTGCCTGGGTAGGTCAGGTACTCAGCACAGATACGCAGTATTTT

V gene: TRBV27
clone size: -
J gene: TRBJ2-7
D gene: TRBD1
CDR3 protein: CASSSPGQVREQYF
CDR3 DNA: TGTGCCAGCAGTTCTCCGGGACAGGTACGGGAGCAGTACTTC

V gene: TRBV2
clone size: -
J gene: TRBJ1-2
D gene: TRBD1
CDR3 protein: CASKPGQGFYGYTF
CDR3 DNA: TGTGCCAGCAAACCGGGACAGGGATTCTATGGCTACACCTTC

V gene: TRBV28
clone size: -
J gene: TRBJ2-1
D gene: -
CDR3 protein: CASSFPAGKVNEQFF
CDR3 DNA: TGTGCCAGCAGTTTTCCGGCAGGGAAGGTCAATGAGCAGTTCTTC

V gene: TRBV4-3
clone size: -
J gene: TRBJ1-1
D gene: -
CDR3 protein: CASSQDWLQSLTEAFF
CDR3 DNA: TGCGCCAGCAGCCAAGATTGGTTACAGTCCCTCACTGAAGCTTTCTTT

V gene: TRBV7-9
clone size: -
J gene: TRBJ2-1
D gene: -
CDR3 protein: CASSLVRAVSNEQFF
CDR3 DNA: TGTGCCAGCAGCTTAGTGAGAGCGGTATCTAATGAGCAGTTCTTC

V gene: TRBV2
clone size: -
J gene: TRBJ2-7
D gene: -
CDR3 protein: CASMGPGRASSYEQYF
CDR3 DNA: TGTGCCAGCATGGGTCCAGGCAGGGCGAGCTCCTACGAGCAGTACTTC

V gene: TRBV6-2/TRBV6-3
clone size: -
J gene: TRBJ2-1
D gene: TRBD1
CDR3 protein: CASSYYGQGTFFHNEQFF
CDR3 DNA: TGTGCCAGCAGTTACTACGGACAGGGAACGTTCTTCCACAATGAGCAGTTCTTC

V gene: TRBV6-2/TRBV6-3
clone size: -
J gene: TRBJ2-6
D gene: -
CDR3 protein: CASSYWGHGLAGANVLTF
CDR3 DNA: TGTGCCAGCAGTTACTGGGGACATGGGTTGGCTGGGGCCAACGTCCTGACTTTC

V gene: TRBV5-1
clone size: -
J gene: TRBJ1-3
D gene: -
CDR3 protein: CASSLEQFSGNTIYF
CDR3 DNA: TGCGCCAGCAGCTTGGAACAATTCTCTGGAAACACCATATATTTT

V gene: TRBV19
clone size: -
J gene: TRBJ1-1
D gene: -
CDR3 protein: CASRHRDRTEAFF
CDR3 DNA: TGTGCCAGTAGGCACAGGGATAGAACTGAAGCTTTCTTT

V gene: TRBV9
clone size: -
J gene: TRBJ1-4
D gene: -
CDR3 protein: CASSRGGSDEKLFF
CDR3 DNA: TGTGCCAGCTCCCGCGGGGGTTCGGATGAAAAACTGTTTTTT

V gene: TRBV5-1
clone size: -
J gene: TRBJ2-3
D gene: -
CDR3 protein: CASSLAVGSPSTDTQYF
CDR3 DNA: TGCGCCAGCAGCTTGGCTGTCGGGAGCCCTTCAACGGATACGCAGTATTTT

V gene: TRBV5-1
clone size: once
J gene: TRBJ1-1
D gene: -
CDR3 protein: CASSLGILDSRNTEAFF
CDR3 DNA: TGCGCCAGCAGCTTGGGGATACTGGACTCTAGAAACACTGAAGCTTTCTTT

V gene: TRBV18
clone size: once
J gene: TRBJ2-2
D gene: TRBD2
CDR3 protein: CASSRRGVPNTGELFF
CDR3 DNA: TGTGCCAGCTCGCGACGGGGGGTCCCGAACACCGGGGAGCTGTTTTTT

V gene: TRBV12-3/TRBV12-4
clone size: -
J gene: TRBJ1-6
D gene: TRBD1
CDR3 protein: CASSWGQGTPLHF
CDR3 DNA: TGTGCCAGCAGTTGGGGACAGGGAACACCCCTCCACTTT

V gene: TRBV6-1
clone size: -
J gene: TRBJ1-2
D gene: TRBD1
CDR3 protein: CASSEVLVGQDGYTF
CDR3 DNA: TGTGCCAGCAGTGAAGTTTTAGTAGGACAGGATGGCTACACCTTC

V gene: TRBV5-1
clone size: -
J gene: TRBJ2-7
D gene: TRBD1
CDR3 protein: CASRGTGLRYEQYF
CDR3 DNA: TGCGCCAGCAGAGGGACAGGGTTACGGTACGAGCAGTACTTC

V gene: TRBV7-3
clone size: -
J gene: TRBJ2-1
D gene: TRBD1
CDR3 protein: CASSNRQGSYNEQFF
CDR3 DNA: TGTGCCAGCAGCAACCGACAGGGATCCTACAATGAGCAGTTCTTC

V gene: TRBV11-2
clone size: few
J gene: TRBJ1-1
D gene: -
CDR3 protein: CASSPQANTEAFF
CDR3 DNA: TGTGCCAGCAGCCCCCAAGCAAACACTGAAGCTTTCTTT

V gene: TRBV2
clone size: -
J gene: TRBJ1-6
D gene: -
CDR3 protein: CASEVYSTSPLHF
CDR3 DNA: TGTGCCAGCGAGGTCTACTCAACCTCACCCCTCCACTTT

V gene: TRBV4-1
clone size: -
J gene: TRBJ1-1
D gene: TRBD1
CDR3 protein: CASSQVLRGPRTEAFF
CDR3 DNA: TGCGCCAGCAGCCAAGTCCTCAGGGGGCCGAGGACTGAAGCTTTCTTT

V gene: TRBV5-8
clone size: once
J gene: TRBJ2-7
D gene: -
CDR3 protein: CASSLGRSEQYF
CDR3 DNA: TGTGCCAGCAGCTTGGGGAGAAGCGAGCAGTACTTC

V gene: TRBV19
clone size: -
J gene: TRBJ1-6
D gene: -
CDR3 protein: CASSIIVNPSANSPLHF
CDR3 DNA: TGTGCCAGTAGTATAATAGTTAATCCCAGCGCCAATTCACCCCTCCACTTT

V gene: TRBV15
clone size: -
J gene: TRBJ1-3
D gene: TRBD1
CDR3 protein: CATSRDQGQYSGNTIYF
CDR3 DNA: TGTGCCACCAGCAGAGACCAGGGACAGTACTCTGGAAACACCATATATTTT

V gene: TRBV5-1
clone size: -
J gene: TRBJ2-7
D gene: TRBD1
CDR3 protein: CASSPDRAYYEQYF
CDR3 DNA: TGCGCCAGCAGCCCGGACAGGGCGTACTACGAGCAGTACTTC

V gene: TRBV6-5
clone size: -
J gene: TRBJ2-7
D gene: -
CDR3 protein: CASSYSGRASSYEQYF
CDR3 DNA: TGTGCCAGCAGTTACTCGGGCAGGGCCTCCTCCTACGAGCAGTACTTC